The T cell receptor (beta chain) under discussion was sequenced for a study of blood T cell repertoires in COVID-19 (dated by TCRdb to the early 2020s). Turning to the overall study: Samples covering the acute and convalescent phases of COVID-19 were provided by collaborators in the United States, Italy and Spain. The material from the prospective study consisted of cDNA or gDNA derived from T cells, B-cell-depleted T cells, or PBMCs. Deeply sampled blood TCRbeta repertoires from subjects exposed to, actively infected with, or recovered from COVID-19 were included in the dataset. The repertoires were made available in a free public database intended to serve as a resource for research on the immune response to SARS-CoV-2. Samples were obtained from the ongoing ImmuneRACE study (first 160 participants) and from approximately 1,200 subjects provided by 6 global collaborators. The sample metadata nearly always contained a de-identified subject ID, COVID-19 status, age in years and sex. Where HLA class I and class II types were available, the types were taken from metadata supplied by the sample provider, not from assay-based typing.

Summary of the overall study and its limitations: The quantity of clinical and demographic metadata differed by source and by participant and was supplied without curation.

Each collaborating institution followed its own protocols to collect whole blood in K2EDTA tubes. For TCRbeta analysis, collaborators shipped samples as frozen whole blood, isolated PBMCs, or DNA extracted from either of those sample types. The immunoSEQ Assay, a bias-controlled multiplex PCR, was used to amplify TCRbeta CDR3 regions from genomic DNA. The authors' pipeline ran thus. Within the assay, amplification of reference gene primers was used to estimate how many nucleated cells each sample contained. To quantify the absolute abundance of each unique TCRbeta CDR3 rearrangement, sequence reads were collapsed and filtered. Productive Simpson clonality was computed per sample as the square root of Simpson's diversity index over productive rearrangements. TCRdb re-hosts the immuneACCESS table, in-frame sequences only. Its copies lack some clones; in the studies checked, an unresolved V gene accounts for under half of them, and the cause for the rest is not known. V and J calls plus clone size are reproduced from that table; the DNA served to infer D and trimming. The sample table lists some 66,000 clones, approximately 80% of them with a count of one. The leading ten clones occupy approximately 6.6% of the sample.

Regarding this clone: Which antigen it targets is not known. Base qualities are missing; no much larger clone stands one base away.

The CDR3 holds 13 amino acids from the cysteine to the phenylalanine. Only CDR3 DNA remains: 39 bases, in frame from the first base. The germline ends are 15 bases apart after V is trimmed by 6 bases and J by 7 bases. Taken from the germline V gene, the CDR1 and CDR2 loops are SGHVS and FNYEAQ. This sequence uses TRBV7-6 and TRBJ1-1; the D gene assignment is ambiguous. Sequencing was done on a sample of peripheral blood. The TCR originated in a man in his sixties with acute or convalescent COVID-19. The nucleotide sequence is given as TGTGCCAGCAGTCGAACGGACGGGGATGAAGCTTTCTTT. Translated, this gives CASSRTDGDEAFF.